Listed here are 27 T cell receptor beta chains from one sample, sequenced in a study of T cell responses to AZD1222 COVID-19 vaccine. The assay was immunoSEQ multiplex PCR, and TCRdb's table has in-frame clones only and misses some. The data contain about 140,000 clones, 80% to 90% of them singletons. This material consisted of peripheral blood, taken on day 0 of AZD1222 vaccination. These receptors originate from an adult in good health.

This rearrangement joins TRBV15 to TRBJ1-3; D is perhaps TRBD1 (5 bases). The CDR3 covers 15 residues. Germline V CDR1 and CDR2: LNHNV, YYDKDF (reference sequence). V was cut by 0 bases and J by 7 bases, with 13 bases left in between. CDR3 loop: CATSRDGTLENTIYF. CDR3 DNA sequence: TGTGCCACCAGCAGAGATGGGACCCTAGAGAACACCATATATTTT.

This clone was picked up a small number of times. The V and J genes are TRBV28 and TRBJ1-4; D is perhaps TRBD1 (5 bases). V was cut by 1 base and J by 4 bases, with 10 bases left in between. There are 15 residues in the CDR3. Germline assignment: CDR1 MDHEN and CDR2 SYDVKM. In nucleotides, the CDR3 is TGTGCCAGCAGTTTATCCGGGGACGTTAATGAAAAACTGTTTTTT. Encoded protein: CASSLSGDVNEKLFF.

This clone was observed a handful of times. The V gene is TRBV19, the J gene TRBJ1-1; possible D gene TRBD1, 5 bases. The CDR3 is made up of 15 amino acids. CDR1 LNHDA and CDR2 SQIVND come from the germline V gene (reference sequence). The germline V and J ends were trimmed by 1 base and 7 bases, with 16 bases remaining between them. The CDR3 loop reads CASSIGGHKDNEAFF. In DNA form, the CDR3 reads TGTGCCAGTAGTATAGGCGGACACAAGGACAATGAAGCTTTCTTT.

This clone has just one count. The chain has TRBV28 and TRBJ2-2; D not certain. CDR1 and CDR2 from the germline V gene are MDHEN and SYDVKM. The CDR3 length is 12 residues. The ends were cut back, 5 bases at V and 5 bases at J, with 6 bases in the middle. The CDR3 spells CASSPYTGELFF. The CDR3 DNA reads TGTGCCAGCAGTCCTTATACCGGGGAGCTGTTTTTT.

The chain has TRBV19 and TRBJ1-5, with a tentative D call TRBD1 (6 bases). The germline gives CDR1 LNHDA, CDR2 SQIVND (reference sequence). The CDR3 loop spans 16 amino acids. The ends were cut back, 3 bases at V and 6 bases at J, with 18 bases in the middle. The DNA for the CDR3 is TGTGCCAGTAGTATTACCTGGGACACCTCAGGTCAGCCCCAGCATTTT. It codes for CASSITWDTSGQPQHF.

The rearrangement uses TRBV28 and TRBJ1-2; a weak D match, TRBD1 (6 bases). The CDR3 loop spans 11 amino acids. The ends were cut back, 7 bases at V and 5 bases at J, with 8 bases in the middle. Germline CDR1 is MDHEN and CDR2 is SYDVKM. In DNA form, the CDR3 reads TGTGCCAGCACAAGGGGGTATGGCTACACCTTC. Its protein is CASTRGYGYTF.

The chain recombines TRBV6-5 with TRBJ1-6, with D hard to call. V lost 6 bases, J lost 9 bases, and 12 bases lay in between. The CDR3 contains 13 residues. Per the germline V gene, CDR1 is MNHEY and CDR2 is SVGAGI. The CDR3 coding sequence is TGTGCCAGCAGAGGCAGGATGAGTTCACCCCTCCACTTT. Its protein is CASRGRMSSPLHF.

V usage is TRBV2 and J usage is TRBJ2-7, with 8 bases that match TRBD2. Germline assignment: CDR1 SNHLY and CDR2 FYNNEI. The CDR3 runs 15 residues. The ends lost 5 bases at V and 3 bases at J; junction bases unmatched: 9. The CDR3 DNA sequence: TGTGCCAGCAGTCAGACGGGGGGGAACGGCTACGAGCAGTACTTC. Residues: CASSQTGGNGYEQYF.

The V and J genes are TRBV6-5 and TRBJ1-1, with TRBD1 matching 8 bases. The V gene's germline CDR1 is MNHEY and CDR2 SVGAGI. This CDR3 is 11 amino acids long. Unmatched junction bases numbered 2, after V lost 11 bases and J lost 3 bases. CDR3 sequence reads: CAAGGYTEAFF. As DNA, the CDR3 is TGTGCCGCAGGGGGCTACACTGAAGCTTTCTTT.

The genes are TRBV6-4 and TRBJ2-2; D not certain. With 10 bases removed from V and 4 bases from J, the gap between germline ends came to 10 bases. The CDR3 totals 12 residues. Germline V gene lookup returns CDR1 MRHNA and CDR2 SNTAGT. In nucleotides, the CDR3 is TGTGCCACCAGGTGGTGCACCGGGGAGCTGTTTTTT. Translation gives CATRWCTGELFF.

V gene TRBV19 combines with J gene TRBJ1-6; D unresolved. CDR3 length: 15 amino acids. Germline V lookup: CDR1 LNHDA, CDR2 SQIVND (reference sequence). The V and J ends lost 5 bases and 0 bases respectively, with 8 bases between them. In DNA, the CDR3 is TGTGCCAGTAGTGGCCTAAGCTCCTATAATTCACCCCTCCACTTT. This codes for CASSGLSSYNSPLHF.

The chain is built from TRBV5-5 and TRBJ2-5, with 7 bases that match TRBD2. Germline lookup yields CDR1 SGHKS and CDR2 YYEKEE (reference sequence). The CDR3 totals 13 residues. After removal of 4 bases from V and 5 bases from J, the junction contained 5 bases not matched to a gene. CDR3 coding DNA: TGTGCCAGCAGCCCCGGACTAGTGGAGACCCAGTACTTC. Translating gives CASSPGLVETQYF.

This clone has a handful of counts. The sample contains more than one DNA sequence encoding this CDR3. This chain links TRBV7-9 with TRBJ1-1; unclear D gene. The CDR3 loop spans 13 amino acids. V was shortened by 5 bases and J by 1 base, with 8 bases between the two germline ends. Germline loops: CDR1 SEHNR, CDR2 FQNEAQ (reference sequence). CDR3 DNA: TGTGCCAGCAGCCTAACCACGAACACTGAAGCTTTCTTT. This encodes CASSLTTNTEAFF.

The rearrangement joins TRBV21-1 to TRBJ1-5. TRBV21-1 constitutes a pseudogene. This CDR3 spans 13 amino acids. CDR3 coding DNA: TGTGCCAGCAGGGGAAGCGGCAATCAGCCCCAGCATTTT. Translation gives CASRGSGNQPQHF.

The chain employs TRBV5-1 and TRBJ2-1; 7 bases agree with TRBD2. The V segment lost 0 bases and the J segment 6 bases; nucleotides outside the gene matches: 6. CDR3 length: 15 residues. Germline assignment: CDR1 SGHRS and CDR2 YFSETQ. The DNA of the CDR3 is TGCGCCAGCAGCTTGGGGCCGCGGGGGAGCAATGAGCAGTTCTTC. It yields the protein CASSLGPRGSNEQFF.

The chain uses TRBV9 and TRBJ1-1; TRBD1 is a possible D gene (5 bases). The germline V gene encodes CDR1 SGDLS and CDR2 YYNGEE. This CDR3 is built from 15 residues. The V end was cut by 5 bases, the J end by 3 bases, with 17 bases between. The CDR3 bases are TGTGCCAGCAGTGGGGGATTTACGTACGACACTGAAGCTTTCTTT. Amino acid sequence: CASSGGFTYDTEAFF.

The V gene is TRBV7-9, the J gene TRBJ2-7; TRBD1 matches at 7 bases. The germline CDR1 and CDR2 sequences are SEHNR and FQNEAQ (reference sequence). This CDR3 region has 14 residues. Unmatched junction bases numbered 7, after V lost 2 bases and J lost 6 bases. The CDR3 loop is CASSLQGDLGEQYF. CDR3 sequence (DNA): TGTGCCAGCAGCTTACAGGGGGATCTCGGCGAGCAGTACTTC.

V gene TRBV6-5 combines with J gene TRBJ2-1; 12 nucleotides match TRBD2. Germline V gene lookup returns CDR1 MNHEY and CDR2 SVGAGI. V shed 5 bases and J 12 bases; nucleotides not matched to a gene: 11. There are 15 residues in the CDR3. CDR3 protein: CASSQKLAGGPGQFF. The DNA of the CDR3 is TGTGCCAGCAGTCAAAAGCTAGCGGGAGGGCCGGGGCAGTTCTTC.

The chain is built from TRBV27 and TRBJ2-2; no reliable D call. The length of the CDR3 is 13 residues. The V gene lost 7 bases and the J gene lost 1 base, with 7 bases spanning the gap. Germline CDR1 MNHEY, CDR2 SMNVEV (reference sequence). The CDR3 protein is CASTHKNTGELFF. CDR3 nucleotide sequence: TGTGCCAGCACTCACAAGAACACCGGGGAGCTGTTTTTT.

The chain is built from TRBV9 and TRBJ2-1; 14 nucleotides match TRBD2. The CDR3 loop spans 20 amino acids. In germline, CDR1 is SGDLS, CDR2 YYNGEE. V lost 3 bases, J lost 5 bases, and 16 bases stayed unmatched. CDR3 amino acids: CASSASGLAGDRGLNNEQFF. The DNA of the CDR3 is TGTGCCAGCAGCGCCTCGGGACTAGCGGGAGACAGGGGGCTAAACAATGAGCAGTTCTTC.

The gene calls are TRBV7-8 and TRBJ2-1; D uncertain. CDR3 length: 11 residues. V dropped 2 bases and J dropped 5 bases, with 1 base sitting between them. Germline assignment: CDR1 SGHVS and CDR2 FQNEAQ. CDR3 sequence reads: CASSLNNEQFF. The DNA of the CDR3 is TGTGCCAGCAGCTTAAACAATGAGCAGTTCTTC.

The chain combines TRBV3-1 (or the pseudogene TRBV3-2) with TRBJ2-5; D uncertain. Trimming removed 4 bases from V and 0 bases from J, with 6 bases in between. Germline V CDR1 and CDR2: LGHDT, YNNKEL (reference sequence). This CDR3 is 13 amino acids long. CDR3 in amino acids: CASSLLDQETQYF. The CDR3 coding sequence is TGTGCCAGCAGCCTACTCGACCAAGAGACCCAGTACTTC.

The rearrangement uses TRBV5-1 and TRBJ1-3, with D uncertain. Trimming removed 3 bases from V and 4 bases from J, with 8 bases in between. The CDR3 spans 13 residues. CDR1 and CDR2 (germline): SGHRS, YFSETQ. This CDR3 is CASSSGEGNTIYF. The CDR3 DNA sequence: TGCGCCAGCAGCTCTGGGGAAGGAAACACCATATATTTT.

Comments on this clone: Other DNA sequences of this sample code for an identical CDR3. This sequence joins TRBV27 and TRBJ2-1; 7 positions agree with TRBD2. This CDR3 has 17 amino acids. V dropped 5 bases and J dropped 0; count of bases not matched to a gene: 10. The germline V gene has CDR1 MNHEY and CDR2 SMNVEV (reference sequence). The CDR3, as DNA: TGTGCCAGCAGTCCGGGAGGCGGGCCGAGCTCCTACAATGAGCAGTTCTTC. The encoded protein is CASSPGGGPSSYNEQFF.

The CDR3 is CSVEGRQGGAYEQYF. DNA of the CDR3: TGCAGCGTTGAAGGGCGGCAGGGTGGAGCCTACGAGCAGTACTTC. The rearrangement links TRBV29-1 to TRBJ2-7, with D perhaps matching TRBD1 (5 bases). V was shortened by 1 base and J by 2 bases, with 15 bases between the two germline ends. Germline CDR1 and CDR2: SQVTM and ANQGSEA. The CDR3 length is 15 residues.

V is TRBV18 and J is TRBJ2-5; D call uncertain. Germline CDR1 KGHSH, CDR2 LQKENI. The CDR3 runs to 12 residues. Trimming removed 5 bases from V and 0 bases from J, with 4 bases in between. DNA for the CDR3: TGTGCCAGCTCAACGTACCAAGAGACCCAGTACTTC. It yields the protein CASSTYQETQYF.

The V gene is TRBV19, the J gene TRBJ1-3; weak D call: TRBD1 (5 bases). This CDR3 has 17 amino acids. Trimming shortened V by 5 bases and J by 0 bases, and 17 bases separated the two germline ends. Germline V CDR1 and CDR2: LNHDA, SQIVND (reference sequence). Here the CDR3 reads CASSSPGTALSGNTIYF. The CDR3 nucleotides are TGTGCCAGTAGTTCCCCCGGGACTGCCCTCTCTGGAAACACCATATATTTT.